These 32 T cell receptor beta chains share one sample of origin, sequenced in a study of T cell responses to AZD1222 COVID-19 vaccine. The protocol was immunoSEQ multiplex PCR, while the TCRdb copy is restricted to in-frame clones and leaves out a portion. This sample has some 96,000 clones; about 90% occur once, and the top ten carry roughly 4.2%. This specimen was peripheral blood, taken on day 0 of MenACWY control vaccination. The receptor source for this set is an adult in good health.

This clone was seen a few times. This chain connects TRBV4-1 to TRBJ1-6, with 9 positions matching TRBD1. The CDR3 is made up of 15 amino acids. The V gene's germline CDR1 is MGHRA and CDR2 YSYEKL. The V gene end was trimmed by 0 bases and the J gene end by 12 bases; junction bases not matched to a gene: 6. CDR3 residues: CASSQEGQGGRPLHF. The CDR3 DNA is TGCGCCAGCAGCCAAGAGGGACAGGGAGGCAGACCCCTCCACTTT.

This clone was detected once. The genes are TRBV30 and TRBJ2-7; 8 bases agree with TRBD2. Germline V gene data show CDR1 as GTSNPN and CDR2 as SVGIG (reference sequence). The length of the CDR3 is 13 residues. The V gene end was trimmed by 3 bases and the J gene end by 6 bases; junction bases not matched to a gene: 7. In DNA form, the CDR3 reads TGTGCCTGGAGCCCAGGGGCGGGAGGCGAGCAGTACTTC. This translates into CAWSPGAGGEQYF. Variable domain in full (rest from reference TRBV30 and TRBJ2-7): SQTIHQWPATLVQPVGSPLSLECTVEGTSNPNLYWYRQAAGRGLQLLFYSVGIGQISSEVPQNLSASRPQDRQFILSSKKLLLSDSGFYLCAWSPGAGGEQYFGPGTRLTVT.

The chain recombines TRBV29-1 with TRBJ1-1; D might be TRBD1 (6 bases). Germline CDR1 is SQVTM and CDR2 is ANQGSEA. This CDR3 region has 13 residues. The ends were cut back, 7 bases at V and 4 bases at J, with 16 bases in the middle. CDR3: CSGRTAKFTEAFF. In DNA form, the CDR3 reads TGCAGCGGCAGGACAGCGAAATTCACTGAAGCTTTCTTT.

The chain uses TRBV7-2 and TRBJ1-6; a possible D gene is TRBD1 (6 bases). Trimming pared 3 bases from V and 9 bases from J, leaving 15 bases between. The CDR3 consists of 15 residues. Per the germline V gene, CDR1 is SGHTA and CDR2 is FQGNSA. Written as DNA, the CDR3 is TGTGCCAGCAGCTTCTCGCGGGACATGGCTTCACCCCTCCACTTT. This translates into CASSFSRDMASPLHF.

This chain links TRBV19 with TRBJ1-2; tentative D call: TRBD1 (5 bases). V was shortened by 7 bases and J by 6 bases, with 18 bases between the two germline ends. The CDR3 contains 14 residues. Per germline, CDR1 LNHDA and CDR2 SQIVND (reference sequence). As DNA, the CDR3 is TGTGCCAGTACGGGCAGGGAGTCGTTGGATGGCTACACCTTC. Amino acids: CASTGRESLDGYTF.

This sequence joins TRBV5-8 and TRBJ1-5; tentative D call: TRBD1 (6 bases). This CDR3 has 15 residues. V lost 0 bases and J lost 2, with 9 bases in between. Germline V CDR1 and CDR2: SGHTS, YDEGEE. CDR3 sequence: CASSLAGEGNQPQHF. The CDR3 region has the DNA TGTGCCAGCAGCTTGGCAGGGGAGGGCAATCAGCCCCAGCATTTT.

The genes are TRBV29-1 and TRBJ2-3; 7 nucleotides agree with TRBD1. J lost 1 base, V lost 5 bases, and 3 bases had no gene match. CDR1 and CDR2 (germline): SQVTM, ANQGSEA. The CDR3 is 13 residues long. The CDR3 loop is CSVRQGGTDTQYF. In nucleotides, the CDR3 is TGCAGCGTTCGGCAGGGGGGCACAGATACGCAGTATTTT.

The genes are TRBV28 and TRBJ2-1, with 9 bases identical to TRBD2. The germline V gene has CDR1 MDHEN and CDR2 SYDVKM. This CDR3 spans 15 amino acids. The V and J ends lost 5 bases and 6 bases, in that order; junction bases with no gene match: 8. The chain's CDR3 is CASSLPGLARNEQFF. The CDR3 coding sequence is TGTGCCAGCAGTCTGCCGGGACTAGCTCGCAATGAGCAGTTCTTC.

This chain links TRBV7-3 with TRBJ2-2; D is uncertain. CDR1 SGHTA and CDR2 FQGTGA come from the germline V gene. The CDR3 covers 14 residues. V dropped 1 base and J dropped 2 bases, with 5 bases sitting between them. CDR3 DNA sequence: TGTGCCAGCAGCTTAAGCGTAAACACCGGGGAGCTGTTTTTT. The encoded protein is CASSLSVNTGELFF.

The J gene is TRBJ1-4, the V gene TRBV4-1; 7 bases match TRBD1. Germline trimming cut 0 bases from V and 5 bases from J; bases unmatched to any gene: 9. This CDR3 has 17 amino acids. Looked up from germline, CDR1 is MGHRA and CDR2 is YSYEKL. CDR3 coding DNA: TGCGCCAGCAGCCAAGATTCATCGACAGGGAACAATGAAAAACTGTTTTTT. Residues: CASSQDSSTGNNEKLFF.

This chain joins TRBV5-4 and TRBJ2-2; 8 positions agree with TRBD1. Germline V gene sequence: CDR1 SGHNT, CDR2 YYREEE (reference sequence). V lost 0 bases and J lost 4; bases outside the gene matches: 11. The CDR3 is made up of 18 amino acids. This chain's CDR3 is CASSLGGGQGRGTGELFF. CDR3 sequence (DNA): TGTGCCAGCAGCTTGGGGGGAGGACAGGGAAGGGGCACCGGGGAGCTGTTTTTT. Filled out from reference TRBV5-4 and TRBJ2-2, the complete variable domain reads ETGVTQSPTHLIKTRGQQVTLRCSSQSGHNTVSWYQQALGQGPQFIFQYYREEENGRGNFPPRFSGLQFPNYSSELNVNALELDDSALYLCASSLGGGQGRGTGELFFGEGSRLTVL.

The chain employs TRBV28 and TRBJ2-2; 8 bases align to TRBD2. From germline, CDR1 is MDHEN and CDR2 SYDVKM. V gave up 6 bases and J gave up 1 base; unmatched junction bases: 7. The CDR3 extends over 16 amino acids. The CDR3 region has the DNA TGTGCCAGCAGCCGCTCCCTAGCGGGGAACACCGGGGAGCTGTTTTTT. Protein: CASSRSLAGNTGELFF.

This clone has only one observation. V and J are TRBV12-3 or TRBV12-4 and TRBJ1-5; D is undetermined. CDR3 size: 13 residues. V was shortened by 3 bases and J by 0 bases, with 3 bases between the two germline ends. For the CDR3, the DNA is TGTGCCAGCAGTTTGAATAGCAATCAGCCCCAGCATTTT. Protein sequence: CASSLNSNQPQHF.

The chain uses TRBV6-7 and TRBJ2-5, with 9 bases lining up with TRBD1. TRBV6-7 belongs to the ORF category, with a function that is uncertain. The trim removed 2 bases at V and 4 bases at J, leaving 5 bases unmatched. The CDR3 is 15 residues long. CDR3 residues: CASSYAGQGGETQYF. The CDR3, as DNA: TGTGCCAGCAGTTACGCGGGACAGGGAGGAGAGACCCAGTACTTC.

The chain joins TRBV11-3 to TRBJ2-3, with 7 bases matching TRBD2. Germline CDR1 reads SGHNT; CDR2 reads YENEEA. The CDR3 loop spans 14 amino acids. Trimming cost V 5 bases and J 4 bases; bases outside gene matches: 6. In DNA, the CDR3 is TGTGCCAGCAGCCGAGGGAGGGGATCAGATACGCAGTATTTT. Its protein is CASSRGRGSDTQYF.

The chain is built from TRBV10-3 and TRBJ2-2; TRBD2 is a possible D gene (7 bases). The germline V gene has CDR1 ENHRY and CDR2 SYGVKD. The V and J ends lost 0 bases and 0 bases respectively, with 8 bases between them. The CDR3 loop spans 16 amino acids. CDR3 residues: CAISESRGPNTGELFF. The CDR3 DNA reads TGTGCCATCAGTGAGTCGCGGGGGCCGAACACCGGGGAGCTGTTTTTT.

The chain's CDR3 is CASSLEVGDTQYF. The CDR3 DNA reads TGTGCCAGCAGTTTAGAGGTTGGGGATACGCAGTATTTT. V and J are TRBV12-3 or TRBV12-4 and TRBJ2-3; D unclear. CDR3 length: 13 amino acids. V was clipped by 1 base and J by 6 bases, with 8 bases between them.

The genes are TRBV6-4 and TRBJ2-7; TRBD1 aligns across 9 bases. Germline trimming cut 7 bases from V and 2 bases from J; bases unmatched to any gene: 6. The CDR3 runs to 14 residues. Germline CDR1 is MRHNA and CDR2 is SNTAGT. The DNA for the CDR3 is TGTGCCAGCATCGGACAGGGGAGCACCTACGAGCAGTACTTC. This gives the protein CASIGQGSTYEQYF.

CDR3 loop: CASSLGVGVAEAFF. The CDR3 bases are TGTGCCAGCAGCTTAGGGGTCGGGGTAGCTGAAGCTTTCTTT. The J gene is TRBJ1-1, the V gene TRBV11-2, with D unclear. Germline V lookup: CDR1 SGHAT, CDR2 FQNNGV. CDR3 size: 14 residues. The V end lost 1 base, the J end lost 6 bases, and 12 bases lay between the germline ends. Filled out from reference TRBV11-2 and TRBJ1-1, the complete variable domain reads EAGVAQSPRYKIIEKRQSVAFWCNPISGHATLYWYQQILGQGPKLLIQFQNNGVVDDSQLPKDRFSAERLKGVDSTLKIQPAKLEDSAVYLCASSLGVGVAEAFFGQGTRLTVV.

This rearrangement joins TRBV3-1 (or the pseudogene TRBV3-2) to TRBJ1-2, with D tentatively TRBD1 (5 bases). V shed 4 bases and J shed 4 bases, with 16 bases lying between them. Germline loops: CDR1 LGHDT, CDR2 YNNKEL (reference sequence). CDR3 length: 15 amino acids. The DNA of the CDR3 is TGTGCCAGCAGCCCCTCGGGGTCAGGGACCTATGGCTACACCTTC. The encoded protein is CASSPSGSGTYGYTF.

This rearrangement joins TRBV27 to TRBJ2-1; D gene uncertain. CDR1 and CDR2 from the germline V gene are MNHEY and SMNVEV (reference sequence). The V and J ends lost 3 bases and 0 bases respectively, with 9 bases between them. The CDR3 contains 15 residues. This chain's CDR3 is CASSLYSSSYNEQFF. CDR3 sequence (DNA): TGTGCCAGCAGTTTGTATTCGAGCTCCTACAATGAGCAGTTCTTC.

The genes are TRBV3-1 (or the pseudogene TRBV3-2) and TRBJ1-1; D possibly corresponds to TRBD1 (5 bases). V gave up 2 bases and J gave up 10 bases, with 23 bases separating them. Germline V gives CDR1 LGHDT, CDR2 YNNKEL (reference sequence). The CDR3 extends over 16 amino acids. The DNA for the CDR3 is TGTGCCAGCAGCCAAAAAGGGGTCAACTGGGTTGAGGGAGCTTTCTTT. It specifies CASSQKGVNWVEGAFF.

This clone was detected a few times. CDR3 sequence: CASSGSVGSTEAFF. For the CDR3, the DNA is TGCGCCAGCAGCGGCAGTGTAGGAAGCACTGAAGCTTTCTTT. The V and J genes are TRBV4-1 and TRBJ1-1; no reliable D call. Germline values: CDR1 MGHRA, CDR2 YSYEKL. V lost 5 bases and J 4 bases, leaving 14 bases between the germline ends. The CDR3 runs to 14 residues.

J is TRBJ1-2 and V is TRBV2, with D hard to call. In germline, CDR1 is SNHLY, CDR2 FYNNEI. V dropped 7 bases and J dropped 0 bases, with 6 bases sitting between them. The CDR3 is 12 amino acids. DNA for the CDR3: TGTGCCAGCACGGTTTCTAACTATGGCTACACCTTC. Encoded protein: CASTVSNYGYTF.

The CDR3: CASSESGRETQYF. The CDR3 DNA sequence: TGTGCCAGCAGTGAATCAGGCAGAGAGACCCAGTACTTC. The chain uses TRBV25-1 and TRBJ2-5, with no clear D. The CDR3 is 13 amino acids. Trimming removed 1 base from V and 4 bases from J, with 7 bases in between. Germline V gives CDR1 MGHDK, CDR2 SYGVNS.

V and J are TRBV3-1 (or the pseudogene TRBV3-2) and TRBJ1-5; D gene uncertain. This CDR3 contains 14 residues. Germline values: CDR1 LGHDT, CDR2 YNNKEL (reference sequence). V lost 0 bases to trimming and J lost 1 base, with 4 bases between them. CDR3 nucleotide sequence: TGTGCCAGCAGCCAAGAAGGCAGCAATCAGCCCCAGCATTTT. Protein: CASSQEGSNQPQHF.

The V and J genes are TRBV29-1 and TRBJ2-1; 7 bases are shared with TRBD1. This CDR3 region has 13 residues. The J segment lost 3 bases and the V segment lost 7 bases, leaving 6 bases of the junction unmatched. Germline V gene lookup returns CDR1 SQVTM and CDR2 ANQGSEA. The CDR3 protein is CSAGDRGYNEQFF. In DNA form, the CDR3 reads TGCAGCGCCGGGGACAGAGGCTACAATGAGCAGTTCTTC.

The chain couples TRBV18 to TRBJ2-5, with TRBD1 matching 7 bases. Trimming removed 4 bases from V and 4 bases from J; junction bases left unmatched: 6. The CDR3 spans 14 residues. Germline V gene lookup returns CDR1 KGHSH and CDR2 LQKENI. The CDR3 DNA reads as TGTGCCAGCTCACAAGACAGGGTGGGAGAGACCCAGTACTTC. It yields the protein CASSQDRVGETQYF. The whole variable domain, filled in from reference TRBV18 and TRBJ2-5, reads NAGVMQNPRHLVRRRGQEARLRCSPMKGHSHVYWYRQLPEEGLKFMVYLQKENIIDESGMPKERFSAEFPKEGPSILRIQQVVRGDSAAYFCASSQDRVGETQYFGPGTRLLVL.

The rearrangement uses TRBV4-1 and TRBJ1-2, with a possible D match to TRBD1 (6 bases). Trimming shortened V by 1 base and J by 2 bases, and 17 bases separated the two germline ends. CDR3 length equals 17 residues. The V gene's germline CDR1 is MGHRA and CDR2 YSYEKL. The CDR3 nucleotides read TGCGCCAGCAGCCAAGCGATCCCCGGGACACACAACTATGGCTACACCTTC. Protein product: CASSQAIPGTHNYGYTF.

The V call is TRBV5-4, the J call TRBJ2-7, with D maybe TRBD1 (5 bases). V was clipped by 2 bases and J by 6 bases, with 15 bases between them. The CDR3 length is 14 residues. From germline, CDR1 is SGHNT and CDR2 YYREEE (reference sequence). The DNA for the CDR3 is TGTGCCAGCAGCTTCTATCCCACAGGTACCGAGCAGTACTTC. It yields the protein CASSFYPTGTEQYF. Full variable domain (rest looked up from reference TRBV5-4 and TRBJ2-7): ETGVTQSPTHLIKTRGQQVTLRCSSQSGHNTVSWYQQALGQGPQFIFQYYREEENGRGNFPPRFSGLQFPNYSSELNVNALELDDSALYLCASSFYPTGTEQYFGPGTRLTVT.

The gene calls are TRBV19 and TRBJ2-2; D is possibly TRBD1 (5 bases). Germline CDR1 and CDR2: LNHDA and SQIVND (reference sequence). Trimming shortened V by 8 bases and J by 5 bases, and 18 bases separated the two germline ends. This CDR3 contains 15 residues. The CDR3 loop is CASRPSGSRTGELFF. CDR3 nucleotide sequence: TGTGCCAGTCGTCCGTCAGGGTCTAGGACCGGGGAGCTGTTTTTT.

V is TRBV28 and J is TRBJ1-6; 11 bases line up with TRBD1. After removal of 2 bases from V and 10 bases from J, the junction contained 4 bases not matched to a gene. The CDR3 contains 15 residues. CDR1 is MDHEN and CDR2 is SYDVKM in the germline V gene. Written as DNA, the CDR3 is TGTGCCAGCAGTTTAGGGGACAGGGGGTGGTCACCCCTCCACTTT. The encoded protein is CASSLGDRGWSPLHF. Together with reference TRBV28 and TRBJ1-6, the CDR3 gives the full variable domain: DVKVTQSSRYLVKRTGEKVFLECVQDMDHENMFWYRQDPGLGLRLIYFSYDVKMKEKGDIPEGYSVSREKKERFSLILESASTNQTSMYLCASSLGDRGWSPLHFGNGTRLTVT.